Following are 15 T cell receptor beta chains from one sample sequenced in a study of blood T cell repertoires in COVID-19. Some clones are missing from TCRdb's copy, which holds only in-frame ones; the method was immunoSEQ multiplex PCR. Of a few hundred thousand clones listed, around 92% are singletons. Material for sequencing was peripheral blood. These receptors came from a woman in her twenties or thirties with COVID-19, enrolled during active disease.

This clone was observed a few times. The chain joins TRBV24-1 to TRBJ2-2; D possibly corresponds to TRBD2 (7 bases). Trimming left V 4 bases short and J 7 bases short, with 15 bases between. The CDR3 length is 15 residues. In germline, CDR1 is KGHDR, CDR2 SFDVKD. This CDR3 reads CATSDTRGGDGELFF. The CDR3 bases are TGTGCCACCAGTGACACCAGGGGAGGGGACGGGGAGCTGTTTTTT.

The chain employs TRBV6-5 and TRBJ1-4; possibly TRBD1 for D (5 bases). V was shortened by 6 bases and J by 5 bases, with 13 bases between the two germline ends. This CDR3 has 14 amino acids. Germline CDR1 and CDR2: MNHEY and SVGAGI. In nucleotides, the CDR3 is TGTGCCAGCAGCGCGAGGGAGGGGAATGAAAAACTGTTTTTT. It specifies CASSAREGNEKLFF.

The chain is built from TRBV11-2 and TRBJ2-7; tentatively, D is TRBD1 (6 bases). This CDR3 has 15 residues. Looked up from germline, CDR1 is SGHAT and CDR2 is FQNNGV. The V end was cut by 3 bases, the J end by 0 bases, with 12 bases between. The chain's CDR3 is CASSFGGGPSYEQYF. CDR3 bases: TGTGCCAGCAGCTTTGGGGGCGGACCCTCCTACGAGCAGTACTTC.

Details on this clone: The same CDR3 also results from other DNA sequences found in this sample. This chain joins TRBV19 and TRBJ1-2; D is unresolved. Germline V gene data show CDR1 as LNHDA and CDR2 as SQIVND (reference sequence). This CDR3 comprises 13 residues. V dropped 2 bases and J dropped 4 bases, with 8 bases sitting between them. The CDR3 sequence is CASSIRGPYGYTF. In DNA form, the CDR3 reads TGTGCCAGTAGTATAAGAGGGCCCTATGGCTACACCTTC.

The rearrangement links TRBV4-3 to TRBJ1-2; 8 positions agree with TRBD1. This CDR3 contains 13 residues. Unmatched junction bases numbered 4, after V lost 5 bases and J lost 5 bases. Germline V lookup: CDR1 LGHNA, CDR2 YSLEER. The CDR3: CASSARQGYGYTF. The CDR3 region has the DNA TGCGCCAGCAGCGCCCGACAGGGGTATGGCTACACCTTC.

The chain employs TRBV7-2 and TRBJ2-1; TRBD1 agrees at 10 bases. Germline CDR1 is SGHTA and CDR2 is FQGNSA. This CDR3 region has 13 residues. V lost 3 bases to trimming and J lost 16 bases; unmatched junction nucleotides: 9. CDR3: CASSFERGTGVFF. CDR3 bases: TGTGCCAGCAGCTTCGAACGTGGGACAGGGGTTTTCTTC.

The V gene is TRBV4-3, the J gene TRBJ2-7; no clear D. The CDR3 has 17 amino acids. CDR1 LGHNA and CDR2 YSLEER come from the germline V gene. V lost 2 bases, J lost 1 base, and 18 bases lay in between. CDR3 in amino acids: CASSQTSTAQSSYEQYV. CDR3 bases: TGCGCCAGCAGCCAAACCAGCACAGCCCAATCTTCCTACGAGCAGTACGTC.

The chain couples TRBV11-3 to TRBJ2-7; TRBD2 is a possible D gene (9 bases). Germline lookup yields CDR1 SGHNT and CDR2 YENEEA. The V end lost 5 bases, the J end lost 2 bases, and 16 bases lay between the germline ends. The CDR3 consists of 15 residues. CDR3 sequence reads: CASSPSGTGPYEQYF. CDR3 sequence (DNA): TGTGCCAGCAGCCCTAGCGGGACAGGACCCTACGAGCAGTACTTC.

V usage is TRBV7-9 and J usage is TRBJ2-6, with 9 bases identical to TRBD2. The CDR3 is 17 amino acids. The J segment lost 0 bases and the V segment lost 4 bases, leaving 4 bases of the junction unmatched. Germline V lookup: CDR1 SEHNR, CDR2 FQNEAQ (reference sequence). CDR3 loop: CASSSGLAYSGANVLTF. In DNA, the CDR3 is TGTGCCAGCAGCTCGGGACTAGCCTACTCTGGGGCCAACGTCCTGACTTTC. The entire variable domain, with the rest obtained from reference TRBV7-9 and TRBJ2-6, is as follows: DTGVSQNPRHKITKRGQNVTFRCDPISEHNRLYWYRQTLGQGPEFLTYFQNEAQLEKSRLLSDRFSAERPKGSFSTLEIQRTEQGDSAMYLCASSSGLAYSGANVLTFGAGSRLTVL.

This chain links TRBV28 with TRBJ2-3; D uncertain. V lost 2 bases and J lost 3, with 6 bases in between. Germline CDR1 MDHEN, CDR2 SYDVKM. The CDR3 totals 13 residues. The CDR3 sequence: CASSLPETDTQYF. CDR3 DNA: TGTGCCAGCAGTTTACCGGAGACAGATACGCAGTATTTT.

The chain has TRBV29-1 and TRBJ2-3, with D possibly being TRBD1 (6 bases). V dropped 3 bases and J dropped 0 bases, with 13 bases sitting between them. The CDR3 totals 15 residues. Germline lookup yields CDR1 SQVTM and CDR2 ANQGSEA. CDR3 residues: CSVELQGISTDTQYF. In DNA, the CDR3 is TGCAGCGTTGAGTTACAGGGAATAAGCACAGATACGCAGTATTTT.

This clone has only a few counts. The chain is built from TRBV19 and TRBJ1-1; D is unresolved. CDR1 is LNHDA, CDR2 SQIVND, per germline (reference sequence). The CDR3 loop spans 13 amino acids. Deletions cut 2 bases from V and 3 bases from J, with 7 bases between. The CDR3 nucleotides read TGTGCCAGTAGTATACAGATGGACACTGAAGCTTTCTTT. Residues: CASSIQMDTEAFF.

There are a few counts of this clone. The chain joins TRBV12-3 or TRBV12-4 to TRBJ1-5; D gene uncertain. The CDR3 has 11 amino acids. V dropped 1 base and J dropped 9 bases, with 4 bases sitting between them. Here the CDR3 DNA reads TGTGCCAGCAGTTTAGGCGGGCCCCAGCATTTT. Translation: CASSLGGPQHF.

This chain uses TRBV6-5 with TRBJ1-1, with 7 bases matching TRBD1. Trimming cost V 9 bases and J 5 bases; bases outside gene matches: 9. This CDR3 is built from 13 residues. Germline V CDR1 and CDR2: MNHEY, SVGAGI. CDR3 sequence reads: CASKEGARTEAFF. The DNA of the CDR3 is TGTGCCAGTAAGGAGGGGGCGCGAACTGAAGCTTTCTTT.

The V gene is TRBV6-2 or TRBV6-3, the J gene TRBJ1-5, with 8 bases identical to TRBD1. V gave up 2 bases and J gave up 0 bases; unmatched junction bases: 6. This CDR3 region has 17 residues. Germline V lookup: CDR1 MNHEY, CDR2 SVGEGT. The CDR3 DNA is TGTGCCAGCAGTTACCCGCCAGGGGGCTTTAGCAATCAGCCCCAGCATTTT. This encodes CASSYPPGGFSNQPQHF.